Presented here are 7 T cell receptor beta chains from one specimen sequenced in a study of T cell responses to AZD1222 COVID-19 vaccine. The repertoire was sequenced with immunoSEQ multiplex PCR; TCRdb's copy has only in-frame clones and lacks some. The data show approximately 100,000 clones, around 89% seen once. The sample consisted of peripheral blood, taken on day 0 of AZD1222 vaccination. Every receptor here comes from an adult in good health.

In its sample, this clone was seen many times. This chain connects TRBV5-4 to TRBJ1-1; tentative D call: TRBD1 (5 bases). CDR3 length equals 16 residues. The germline V gene has CDR1 SGHNT and CDR2 YYREEE (reference sequence). Trimming removed 5 bases at V and 1 base at J, with 18 bases between. The CDR3 DNA sequence: TGTGCCAGCAGACAGGAGGAGTTTGAGAAGAACACTGAAGCTTTCTTT. It yields the protein CASRQEEFEKNTEAFF.

This chain uses TRBV5-1 with TRBJ2-2; no definite D call. CDR1 is SGHRS and CDR2 is YFSETQ in the germline V gene. This CDR3 has 14 residues. Deletions cut 4 bases from V and 1 base from J, with 8 bases between. The CDR3 nucleotides are TGCGCCAGCAGCGTGACTGGGAACACCGGGGAGCTGTTTTTT. It is translated as CASSVTGNTGELFF.

The chain uses TRBV3-1 (or the pseudogene TRBV3-2) and TRBJ2-1; 7 bases match TRBD2. With V trimmed by 0 bases and J by 5 bases, 4 bases remained unmatched. The CDR3 runs to 15 residues. The germline V gene encodes CDR1 LGHDT and CDR2 YNNKEL (reference sequence). The CDR3 here is CASSQEWGGDNEQFF. CDR3 coding DNA: TGTGCCAGCAGCCAAGAATGGGGGGGAGACAATGAGCAGTTCTTC.

This sequence joins TRBV6-4 and TRBJ2-2; 11 bases are a match to TRBD2. Trimming took 4 bases from V and 3 from J; bases not matched to a gene: 4. The CDR3 is made up of 16 amino acids. Germline CDR1 reads MRHNA; CDR2 reads SNTAGT. CDR3 region: CASSASLAGDTGELFF. The CDR3 bases are TGTGCCAGCAGTGCATCACTAGCGGGGGACACCGGGGAGCTGTTTTTT.

By frequency in the sample, this clone is medium-sized. This chain joins TRBV9 and TRBJ2-7; 8 bases line up with TRBD1. The ends lost 2 bases at V and 3 bases at J; junction bases unmatched: 4. The germline gives CDR1 SGDLS, CDR2 YYNGEE. This CDR3 is built from 14 residues. This chain's CDR3 is CASSVTGGIYEQYF. The CDR3 DNA follows: TGTGCCAGCAGCGTCACAGGGGGGATCTACGAGCAGTACTTC.

The chain links TRBV2 to TRBJ1-3; D gene unclear. Germline V gene data show CDR1 as SNHLY and CDR2 as FYNNEI. The CDR3 is 13 residues long. V was cut by 3 bases and J by 0 bases, with 3 bases left in between. CDR3 DNA: TGTGCCAGCAGTGAGGACTCTGGAAACACCATATATTTT. Translated, it gives CASSEDSGNTIYF.

The CDR3, as DNA: TGTGCCAGCAGCCCCTCATACACTGAAGCTTTCTTT. It is translated as CASSPSYTEAFF. V gene TRBV7-9 combines with J gene TRBJ1-1; the D is unclear. Germline lookup yields CDR1 SEHNR and CDR2 FQNEAQ (reference sequence). V gave up 5 bases and J gave up 3 bases, with 7 bases separating them. The CDR3 sequence is 12 residues long.